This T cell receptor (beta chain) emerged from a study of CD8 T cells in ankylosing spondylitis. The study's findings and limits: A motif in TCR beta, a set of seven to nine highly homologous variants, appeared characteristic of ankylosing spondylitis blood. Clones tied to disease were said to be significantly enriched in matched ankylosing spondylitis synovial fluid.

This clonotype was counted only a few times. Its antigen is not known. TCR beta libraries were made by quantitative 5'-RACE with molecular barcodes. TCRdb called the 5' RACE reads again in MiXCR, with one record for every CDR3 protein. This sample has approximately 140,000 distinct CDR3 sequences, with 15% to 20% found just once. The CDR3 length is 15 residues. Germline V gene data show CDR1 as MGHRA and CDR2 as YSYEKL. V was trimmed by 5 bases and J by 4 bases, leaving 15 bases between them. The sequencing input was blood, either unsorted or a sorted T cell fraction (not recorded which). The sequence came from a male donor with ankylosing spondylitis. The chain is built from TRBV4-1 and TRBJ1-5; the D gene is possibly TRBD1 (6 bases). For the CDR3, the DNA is TGCGCCAGCAGCTTATTGTACACAGGGAATCAGCCCCAGCATTTT. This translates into CASSLLYTGNQPQHF.